This T cell receptor beta chain originates from a study of preoperative IRX-2 immunotherapy in early breast cancer. Sequencing used immunoSEQ multiplex PCR; TCRdb keeps in-frame clones, though not all of them. Among around 29,000 clones listed, 82% were seen once. Trimming removed 1 base at V and 0 bases at J, with 4 bases between. The CDR3 runs to 13 residues. Germline lookup yields CDR1 KGHSY and CDR2 FQNENV. The treatment is: preoperative locoregional IRX-2 cytokine immunotherapy. Samples came from a phase Ib trial of preoperative locoregional IRX-2 cytokine immunotherapy. The biological material was taken from a patient treated with IRX-2 immunotherapy. The receptor comes from a human donor with breast cancer. V is TRBV16 and J is TRBJ2-7; unclear D gene. The CDR3 protein is CASSQLDSYEQYF. In nucleotides, the CDR3 is TGTGCCAGCAGCCAATTGGACTCCTACGAGCAGTACTTC.